A single sample gave rise to the 27 T cell receptor beta chains below, sequenced in a study of cytomegalovirus exposure and HLA in healthy donors. Primers included in the PCR were 60 Vbeta and 13 Jbeta primers. The repertoire was sequenced with immunoSEQ multiplex PCR; TCRdb's copy has only in-frame clones and lacks some. The repertoire holds nearly 300,000 clones, 86% seen once, with roughly 4% in the top ten. The sample taken for sequencing was PBMCs. The source of these receptors is a man aged 40-50 years in good health and CMV-seropositive.

The CDR3 sequence: CASSEASAYEQYF. The CDR3 bases are TGTGCCAGCAGTGAAGCGTCGGCCTACGAGCAGTACTTC. The genes are TRBV6-1 and TRBJ2-7; unclear D gene. CDR3 length: 13 residues. CDR1 MNHNS and CDR2 SASEGT come from the germline V gene. The ends were cut back, 0 bases at V and 2 bases at J, with 5 bases in the middle.

This chain uses TRBV6-1 with TRBJ1-3; the D is unclear. The germline CDR1 and CDR2 sequences are MNHNS and SASEGT. With 5 bases removed from V and 7 bases from J, the gap between germline ends came to 6 bases. The CDR3 spans 11 residues. CDR3 loop: CASSLSNTIYF. CDR3 bases: TGTGCCAGCAGTCTTTCGAACACCATATATTTT.

The chain has TRBV6-5 and TRBJ1-2; D might be TRBD1 (5 bases). Germline values: CDR1 MNHEY, CDR2 SVGAGI. The CDR3 is 14 amino acids. V was trimmed by 6 bases and J by 1 base, leaving 12 bases between them. As DNA, the CDR3 is TGTGCCAGCAGGGGGCAGGGTATTAACTATGGCTACACCTTC. Encoded protein: CASRGQGINYGYTF.

The genes are TRBV28 and TRBJ1-1, with D possibly matching TRBD1 (6 bases). The CDR3 runs to 15 residues. V was trimmed by 3 bases and J by 1 base, leaving 12 bases between them. Looked up from germline, CDR1 is MDHEN and CDR2 is SYDVKM. CDR3 region: CASSFAGTWNTEAFF. CDR3 DNA sequence: TGTGCCAGCAGTTTTGCCGGGACATGGAACACTGAAGCTTTCTTT.

As for this clone: Other DNA sequences of this sample code for an identical CDR3. The chain has TRBV19 and TRBJ1-1; the D gene is possibly TRBD1 (5 bases). Per the germline V gene, CDR1 is LNHDA and CDR2 is SQIVND (reference sequence). The CDR3 is made up of 14 amino acids. With 1 base removed from V and 1 base from J, the gap between germline ends came to 7 bases. CDR3 region: CASSIGQGNTEAFF. CDR3 in DNA: TGTGCCAGTAGTATAGGCCAGGGGAACACTGAAGCTTTCTTT.

This chain connects TRBV4-1 to TRBJ2-5, with D unresolved. This CDR3 spans 14 amino acids. Looked up from germline, CDR1 is MGHRA and CDR2 is YSYEKL. Trimming left V 1 base short and J 3 bases short, with 9 bases between. Here the CDR3 reads CASSQAPGKETQYF. CDR3 nucleotide sequence: TGCGCCAGCAGCCAAGCCCCGGGTAAAGAGACCCAGTACTTC.

The chain couples TRBV5-1 to TRBJ2-1; 7 bases are shared with TRBD1. This CDR3 spans 15 amino acids. Trimming took 1 base from V and 8 from J; bases not matched to a gene: 9. The germline gives CDR1 SGHRS, CDR2 YFSETQ. The CDR3 loop reads CASSLIRGPGDEQFF. The CDR3 region has the DNA TGCGCCAGCAGCTTGATTAGGGGGCCGGGCGATGAGCAGTTCTTC.

The V and J genes are TRBV11-1 and TRBJ2-1; no clear D. CDR3 size: 16 residues. The germline gives CDR1 SGHAT, CDR2 FQDESV (reference sequence). V was cut by 1 base and J by 3 bases, with 13 bases left in between. The CDR3 DNA follows: TGTGCCAGCAGCTTAGGGCCCCAACCGTACTACAATGAGCAGTTCTTC. Translating it yields CASSLGPQPYYNEQFF.

The gene calls are TRBV7-2 and TRBJ2-5, with 7 bases lining up with TRBD2. The CDR3 covers 19 residues. CDR1 and CDR2 (germline): SGHTA, FQGNSA. V trimming: 1 base; J trimming: 4 bases; junction bases outside the gene matches: 18. The CDR3 region is CASSLGHQVSGVAVETQYF. In DNA, the CDR3 is TGTGCCAGCAGCTTAGGTCATCAGGTCAGCGGGGTGGCTGTAGAGACCCAGTACTTC. The full variable domain, in which reference TRBV7-2 and TRBJ2-5 provide the parts outside the CDR3, is GAGVSQSPSNKVTEKGKDVELRCDPISGHTALYWYRQSLGQGLEFLIYFQGNSAPDKSGLPSDRFSAERTGGSVSTLTIQRTQQEDSAVYLCASSLGHQVSGVAVETQYFGPGTRLLVL.

This rearrangement joins TRBV9 to TRBJ2-3; 10 nucleotides match TRBD2. CDR1 is SGDLS and CDR2 is YYNGEE in the germline V gene. The trim removed 3 bases at V and 0 bases at J, leaving 4 bases unmatched. This CDR3 contains 16 residues. The CDR3 bases are TGTGCCAGCAGCGATCAAGCGGGAGGGAGCACAGATACGCAGTATTTT. Its protein is CASSDQAGGSTDTQYF.

V is TRBV5-6 and J is TRBJ2-7; TRBD1 is a possible D gene (6 bases). CDR3 length: 15 amino acids. V lost 0 bases, J lost 4 bases, and 14 bases lay in between. The germline V gene encodes CDR1 SGHDT and CDR2 YYEEEE. DNA for the CDR3: TGTGCCAGCAGCTTGGGGCAGGGGAGAAGGTACGAGCAGTACTTC. Encoded protein: CASSLGQGRRYEQYF. Full variable domain (rest looked up from reference TRBV5-6 and TRBJ2-7): DAGVTQSPTHLIKTRGQQVTLRCSPKSGHDTVSWYQQALGQGPQFIFQYYEEEERQRGNFPDRFSGHQFPNYSSELNVNALLLGDSALYLCASSLGQGRRYEQYFGPGTRLTVT.

This chain links TRBV28 with TRBJ2-7; no reliable D call. Trimming stripped 6 bases from V and 3 bases from J, with 15 bases between. Germline V gene data show CDR1 as MDHEN and CDR2 as SYDVKM. This CDR3 has 14 residues. The CDR3 is CASSHSHPDYEQYF. CDR3 coding DNA: TGTGCCAGCAGCCACAGTCACCCCGACTACGAGCAGTACTTC.

This clone came up once. The chain has TRBV28 and TRBJ1-5; the D is unclear. V was trimmed by 2 bases and J by 0 bases, leaving 8 bases between them. Germline V gene lookup returns CDR1 MDHEN and CDR2 SYDVKM. The CDR3 is 15 amino acids. The CDR3 DNA is TGTGCCAGCAGTTTAGCTGAGATTAGCAATCAGCCCCAGCATTTT. It yields the protein CASSLAEISNQPQHF.

This clone was seen more than once but under ten times. The chain combines TRBV6-5 with TRBJ2-6; D is unclear. V was clipped by 2 bases and J by 3 bases, with 11 bases between them. The CDR3 has 16 residues. The germline V gene has CDR1 MNHEY and CDR2 SVGAGI. The CDR3: CASSYGPKNGANVLTF. CDR3 DNA: TGTGCCAGCAGTTACGGCCCCAAGAATGGGGCCAACGTCCTGACTTTC.

The chain employs TRBV2 and TRBJ2-1; 13 nucleotides agree with TRBD2. J gave up 6 bases and V 5 bases, and 13 bases lay outside the gene matches. The CDR3 sequence is 18 residues long. The germline CDR1 and CDR2 sequences are SNHLY and FYNNEI. CDR3 loop: CASSSGTSGMIGLNEQFF. In DNA, the CDR3 is TGTGCCAGCAGTTCCGGGACTAGCGGGATGATAGGTCTCAATGAGCAGTTCTTC.

The rearrangement joins TRBV14 to TRBJ2-7; the D gene is possibly TRBD2 (5 bases). Trimming shortened V by 2 bases and J by 3 bases, and 17 bases separated the two germline ends. CDR3 size: 16 residues. Germline V lookup: CDR1 SGHDN, CDR2 FVKESK. CDR3 sequence: CASSQKTSGVNYEQYF. Written as DNA, the CDR3 is TGTGCCAGCAGCCAAAAAACAAGCGGAGTTAACTACGAGCAGTACTTC.

The rearrangement uses TRBV28 and TRBJ1-3; no clear D gene. CDR3 size: 14 residues. Trimming cost V 5 bases and J 4 bases, with 12 bases left between them. The germline V gene has CDR1 MDHEN and CDR2 SYDVKM. The CDR3 coding sequence is TGTGCCAGCAGTCTCTCGAGTCGAGGAAACACCATATATTTT. It encodes CASSLSSRGNTIYF.

V is TRBV7-8 and J is TRBJ2-5; maybe TRBD1 (7 bases). The assigned J gene may be wrong: the sequence end matches TRBJ2-7 better. CDR1 is SGHVS, CDR2 FQNEAQ, per germline. The CDR3 is 15 residues long. The CDR3 reads CASSLGRDSSYEQYF. As DNA, the CDR3 is TGTGCCAGCAGCTTAGGGAGGGACAGCTCCTACGAGCAGTACTTC.

V usage is TRBV7-2 and J usage is TRBJ2-4, with no clear D. CDR1 SGHTA and CDR2 FQGNSA come from the germline V gene. The CDR3 length is 14 residues. The V end was cut by 1 base, the J end by 5 bases, with 9 bases between. CDR3 region: CASSLGRNQNIQYF. The DNA of the CDR3 is TGTGCCAGCAGCTTAGGCAGGAACCAAAACATTCAGTACTTC. The full variable domain, with the rest looked up from reference TRBV7-2 and TRBJ2-4, is GAGVSQSPSNKVTEKGKDVELRCDPISGHTALYWYRQSLGQGLEFLIYFQGNSAPDKSGLPSDRFSAERTGGSVSTLTIQRTQQEDSAVYLCASSLGRNQNIQYFGAGTRLSVL.

This clone came up a few times. The gene calls are TRBV30 and TRBJ1-1; D possibly corresponds to TRBD1 (6 bases). In germline, CDR1 is GTSNPN, CDR2 SVGIG (reference sequence). CDR3 length: 13 residues. Trimming removed 2 bases at V and 3 bases at J, with 10 bases between. CDR3 bases: TGTGCCTGGAGTACAGGGTTGGACACTGAAGCTTTCTTT. Its protein is CAWSTGLDTEAFF.

The V call is TRBV7-3, the J call TRBJ2-1, with 10 positions matching TRBD2. There are 16 residues in the CDR3. Trimming removed 4 bases from V and 0 bases from J; junction bases left unmatched: 3. In germline, CDR1 is SGHTA, CDR2 FQGTGA. This chain's CDR3 is CASSSQREGSYNEQFF. CDR3 in DNA: TGTGCCAGCAGCTCTCAGCGGGAGGGCTCCTACAATGAGCAGTTCTTC.

CDR3 residues: CASSGRTSGNNEQFF. CDR3 coding DNA: TGTGCCAGCAGTGGTAGGACTAGCGGTAACAATGAGCAGTTCTTC. V and J are TRBV6-1 and TRBJ2-1, with TRBD2 matching 10 bases. The V segment lost 4 bases and the J segment 5 bases; nucleotides outside the gene matches: 5. This CDR3 is built from 15 residues. CDR1 and CDR2 (germline): MNHNS, SASEGT.

The genes are TRBV7-8 and TRBJ1-5; D remains ambiguous. V shed 1 base and J shed 2 bases, with 9 bases lying between them. The CDR3 is made up of 15 amino acids. The germline gives CDR1 SGHVS, CDR2 FQNEAQ. CDR3 region: CASSLDTEGNQPQHF. Here the CDR3 DNA reads TGTGCCAGCAGCTTAGATACAGAAGGCAATCAGCCCCAGCATTTT. The full variable domain, in which reference TRBV7-8 and TRBJ1-5 provide the parts outside the CDR3, is GAGVSQSPRYKVAKRGQDVALRCDPISGHVSLFWYQQALGQGPEFLTYFQNEAQLDKSGLPSDRFFAERPEGSVSTLKIQRTQQEDSAVYLCASSLDTEGNQPQHFGDGTRLSIL.

In its sample, this clone was seen a few times. The rearrangement links TRBV5-5 to TRBJ2-1; D is undetermined. This CDR3 has 14 amino acids. The germline V gene encodes CDR1 SGHKS and CDR2 YYEKEE (reference sequence). V was cut by 1 base and J by 7 bases, with 12 bases left in between. The CDR3 region is CASSLWAVGNEQFF. The DNA for the CDR3 is TGTGCCAGCAGCTTGTGGGCAGTAGGTAATGAGCAGTTCTTC.

The rearrangement uses TRBV27 and TRBJ1-2; no clear D. Germline-derived CDR1 and CDR2 are MNHEY and SMNVEV (reference sequence). The length of the CDR3 is 14 residues. The germline V and J ends were trimmed by 6 bases and 4 bases, with 15 bases remaining between them. CDR3 in DNA: TGTGCCAGCAGATCCCCCCACTACGGCTATGGCTACACCTTC. Its protein is CASRSPHYGYGYTF.

The chain combines TRBV27 with TRBJ2-7, with a weak D call TRBD2 (6 bases). V was shortened by 4 bases and J by 3 bases, with 13 bases between the two germline ends. CDR1 is MNHEY, CDR2 SMNVEV, per germline (reference sequence). The CDR3 has 14 amino acids. In DNA form, the CDR3 reads TGTGCCAGCAGTTCGGGGGATTTGAGCTACGAGCAGTACTTC. Protein: CASSSGDLSYEQYF.

This chain uses TRBV7-9 with TRBJ2-5; the match to TRBD1 covers 9 bases. Unmatched junction bases numbered 2, after V lost 1 base and J lost 2 bases. The CDR3 runs to 15 residues. The germline V gene encodes CDR1 SEHNR and CDR2 FQNEAQ (reference sequence). The DNA for the CDR3 is TGTGCCAGCAGCTTAGACAGGGGGCGACAAGAGACCCAGTACTTC. This translates into CASSLDRGRQETQYF.